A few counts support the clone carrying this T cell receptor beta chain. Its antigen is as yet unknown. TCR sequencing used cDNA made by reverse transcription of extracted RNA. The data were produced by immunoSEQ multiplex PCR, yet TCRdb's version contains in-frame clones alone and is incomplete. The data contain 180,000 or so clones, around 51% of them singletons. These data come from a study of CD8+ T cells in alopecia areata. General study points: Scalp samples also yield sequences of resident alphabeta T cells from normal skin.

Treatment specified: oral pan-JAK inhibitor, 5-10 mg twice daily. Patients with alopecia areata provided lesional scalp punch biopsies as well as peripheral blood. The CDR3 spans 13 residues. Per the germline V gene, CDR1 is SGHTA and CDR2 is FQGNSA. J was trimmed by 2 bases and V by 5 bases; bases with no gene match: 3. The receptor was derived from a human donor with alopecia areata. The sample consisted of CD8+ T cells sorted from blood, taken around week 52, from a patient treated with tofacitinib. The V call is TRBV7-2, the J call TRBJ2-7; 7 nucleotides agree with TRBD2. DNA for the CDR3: TGTGCCAGCAGCCAGGGAGGGGCCTACGAGCAGTACTTC. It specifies CASSQGGAYEQYF.